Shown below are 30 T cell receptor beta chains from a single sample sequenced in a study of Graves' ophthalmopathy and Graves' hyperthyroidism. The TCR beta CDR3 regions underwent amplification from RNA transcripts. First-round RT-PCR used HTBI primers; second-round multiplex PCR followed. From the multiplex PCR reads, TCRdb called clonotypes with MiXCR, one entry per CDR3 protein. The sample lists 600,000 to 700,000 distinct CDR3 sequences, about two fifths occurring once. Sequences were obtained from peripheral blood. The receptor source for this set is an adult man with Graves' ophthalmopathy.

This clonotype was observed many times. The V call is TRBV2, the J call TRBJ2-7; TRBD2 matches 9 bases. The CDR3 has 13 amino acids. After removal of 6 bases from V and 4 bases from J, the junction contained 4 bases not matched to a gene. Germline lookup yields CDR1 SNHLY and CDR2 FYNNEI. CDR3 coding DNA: TGTGCCAGCAGGGTTGCGGGAGGGTACGAGCAGTACTTC. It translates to CASRVAGGYEQYF. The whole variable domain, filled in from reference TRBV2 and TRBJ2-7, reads EPEVTQTPSHQVTQMGQEVILRCVPISNHLYFYWYRQILGQKVEFLVSFYNNEISEKSEIFDDQFSVERPDGSNFTLKIRSTKLEDSAMYFCASRVAGGYEQYFGPGTRLTVT.

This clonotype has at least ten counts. CDR3: CASLKDLSGEQYF. Here the CDR3 DNA reads TGTGCCAGCCTGAAGGATCTAAGCGGGGAGCAGTACTTC. The chain combines TRBV10-3 with TRBJ2-7, with a weak D call TRBD2 (6 bases). The V end lost 10 bases, the J end lost 7 bases, and 20 bases lay between the germline ends. Germline CDR1 reads ENHRY; CDR2 reads SYGVKD. The CDR3 contains 13 residues.

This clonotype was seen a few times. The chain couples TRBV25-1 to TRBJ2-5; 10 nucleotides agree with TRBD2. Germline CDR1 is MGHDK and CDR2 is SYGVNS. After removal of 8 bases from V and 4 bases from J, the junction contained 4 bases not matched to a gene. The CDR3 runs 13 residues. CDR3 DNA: TGTGCCAGCGTCGTAGCGGGAGGAGAGACCCAGTACTTC. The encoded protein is CASVVAGGETQYF. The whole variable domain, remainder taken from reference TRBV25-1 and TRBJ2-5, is EADIYQTPRYLVIGTGKKITLECSQTMGHDKMYWYQQDPGMELHLIHYSYGVNSTEKGDLSSESTVSRIRTEHFPLTLESARPSHTSQYLCASVVAGGETQYFGPGTRLLVL.

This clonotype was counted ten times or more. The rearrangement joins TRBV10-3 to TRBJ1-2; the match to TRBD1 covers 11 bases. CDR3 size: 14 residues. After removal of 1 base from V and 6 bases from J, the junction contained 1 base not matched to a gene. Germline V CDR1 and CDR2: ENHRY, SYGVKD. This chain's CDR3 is CAISEWGQGDGYTF. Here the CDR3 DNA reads TGTGCCATCAGTGAGTGGGGACAGGGGGATGGCTACACCTTC.

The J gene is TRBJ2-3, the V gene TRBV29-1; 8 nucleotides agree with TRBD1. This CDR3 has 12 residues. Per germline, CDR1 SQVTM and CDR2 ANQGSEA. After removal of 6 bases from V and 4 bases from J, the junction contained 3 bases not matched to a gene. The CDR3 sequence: CSVETGADTQYF. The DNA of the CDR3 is TGCAGCGTCGAGACAGGGGCAGATACGCAGTATTTT.

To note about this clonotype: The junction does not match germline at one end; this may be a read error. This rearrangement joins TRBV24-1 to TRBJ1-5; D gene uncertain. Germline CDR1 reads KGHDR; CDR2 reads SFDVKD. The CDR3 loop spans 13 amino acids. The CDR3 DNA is TGTGCCAGCAGTTGGCGAAACAATCAGCCCCAGCATTTT. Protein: CASSWRNNQPQHF.

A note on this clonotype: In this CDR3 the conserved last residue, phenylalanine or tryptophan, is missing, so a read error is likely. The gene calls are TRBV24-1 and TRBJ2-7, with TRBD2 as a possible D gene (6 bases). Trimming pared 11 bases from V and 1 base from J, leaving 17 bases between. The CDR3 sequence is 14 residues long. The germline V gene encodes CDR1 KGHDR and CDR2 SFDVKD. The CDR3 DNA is TGTGCCAGCCGTCCACGGGGGACTTCCTACGAGCAGTACCTC. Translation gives CASRPRGTSYEQYL.

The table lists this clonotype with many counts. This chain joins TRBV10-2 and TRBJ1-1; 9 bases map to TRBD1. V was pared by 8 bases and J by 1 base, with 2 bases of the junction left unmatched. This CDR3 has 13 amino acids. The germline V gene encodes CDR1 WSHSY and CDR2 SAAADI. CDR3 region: CASLTGGNTEAFF. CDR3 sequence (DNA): TGCGCCAGCCTGACAGGGGGGAACACTGAAGCTTTCTTT.

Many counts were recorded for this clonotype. The CDR3, as DNA: TGCAGTGCTAGCCTACAGGGGGCGGGAAACACTGAAGCTTTCTTT. Protein sequence: CSASLQGAGNTEAFF. The J gene is TRBJ1-1, the V gene TRBV20-1; TRBD1 matches 9 bases. The length of the CDR3 is 15 residues. The germline gives CDR1 DFQATT, CDR2 SNEGSKA (reference sequence). With V trimmed by 3 bases and J by 2 bases, 7 bases remained unmatched.

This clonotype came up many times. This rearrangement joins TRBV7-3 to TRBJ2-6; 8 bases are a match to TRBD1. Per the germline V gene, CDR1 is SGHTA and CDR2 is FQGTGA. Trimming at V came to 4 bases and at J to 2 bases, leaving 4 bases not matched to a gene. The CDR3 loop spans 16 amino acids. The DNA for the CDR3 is TGTGCCAGCAGCTCACTACAGGGGGCTGGGGCCAACGTCCTGACTTTC. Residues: CASSSLQGAGANVLTF.

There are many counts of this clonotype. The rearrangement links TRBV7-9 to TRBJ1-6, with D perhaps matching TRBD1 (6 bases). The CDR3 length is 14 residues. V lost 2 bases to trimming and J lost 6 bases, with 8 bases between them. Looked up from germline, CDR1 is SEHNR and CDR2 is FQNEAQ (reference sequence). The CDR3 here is CASSLQGTNSPLHF. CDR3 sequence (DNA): TGTGCCAGCAGCTTACAGGGGACTAATTCACCCCTCCACTTT.

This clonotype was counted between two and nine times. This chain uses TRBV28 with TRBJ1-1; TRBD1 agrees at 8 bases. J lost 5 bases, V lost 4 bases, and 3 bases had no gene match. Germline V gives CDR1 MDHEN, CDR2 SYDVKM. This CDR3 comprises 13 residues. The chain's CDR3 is CASSSWDRTEAFF. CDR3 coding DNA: TGTGCCAGCAGTTCGTGGGACAGGACTGAAGCTTTCTTT.

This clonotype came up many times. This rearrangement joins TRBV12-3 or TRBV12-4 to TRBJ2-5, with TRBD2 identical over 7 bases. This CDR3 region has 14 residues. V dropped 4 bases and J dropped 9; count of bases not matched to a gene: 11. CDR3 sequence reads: CASSSAWEGRPQYF. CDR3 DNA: TGTGCCAGCAGTTCCGCCTGGGAGGGAAGGCCCCAGTACTTC.

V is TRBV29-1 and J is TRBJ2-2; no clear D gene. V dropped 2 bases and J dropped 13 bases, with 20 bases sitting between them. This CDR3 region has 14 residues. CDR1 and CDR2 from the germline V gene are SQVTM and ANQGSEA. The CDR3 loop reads CSVERHNDRVGLFF. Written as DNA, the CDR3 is TGCAGCGTTGAACGGCACAACGATCGGGTGGGGCTGTTTTTT.

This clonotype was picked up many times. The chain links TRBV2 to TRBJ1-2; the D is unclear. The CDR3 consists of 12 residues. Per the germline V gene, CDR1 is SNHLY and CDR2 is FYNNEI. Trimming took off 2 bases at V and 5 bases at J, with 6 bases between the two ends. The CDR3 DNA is TGTGCCAGCAGTGAAATGACGTATGGCTACACCTTC. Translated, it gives CASSEMTYGYTF.

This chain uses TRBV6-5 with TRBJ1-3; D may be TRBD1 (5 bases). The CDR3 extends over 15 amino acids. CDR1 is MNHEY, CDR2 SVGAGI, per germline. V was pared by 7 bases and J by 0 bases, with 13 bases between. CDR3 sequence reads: CASKGTGLSGNTIYF. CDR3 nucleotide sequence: TGTGCCAGCAAGGGCACAGGCCTCTCTGGAAACACCATATATTTT.

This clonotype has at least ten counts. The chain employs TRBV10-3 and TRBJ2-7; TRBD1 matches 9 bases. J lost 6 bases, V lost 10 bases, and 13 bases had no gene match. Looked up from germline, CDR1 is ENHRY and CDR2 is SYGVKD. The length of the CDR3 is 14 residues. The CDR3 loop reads CATHRDRESSEQYF. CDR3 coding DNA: TGTGCCACCCACCGGGACAGGGAATCGTCCGAGCAGTACTTC.

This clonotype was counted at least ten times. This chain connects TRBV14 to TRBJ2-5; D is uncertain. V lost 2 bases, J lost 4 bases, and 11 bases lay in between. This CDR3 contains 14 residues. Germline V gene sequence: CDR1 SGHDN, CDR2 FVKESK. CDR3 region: CASSQSPAVETQYF. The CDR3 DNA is TGTGCCAGCAGCCAATCGCCGGCAGTAGAGACCCAGTACTTC.

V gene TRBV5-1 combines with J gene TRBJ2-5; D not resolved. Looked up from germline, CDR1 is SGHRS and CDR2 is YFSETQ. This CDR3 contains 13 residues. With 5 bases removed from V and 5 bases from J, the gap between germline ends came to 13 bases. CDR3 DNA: TGCGCCAGCAGTCATCTCCCCCGGGAGACCCAGTACTTC. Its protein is CASSHLPRETQYF.

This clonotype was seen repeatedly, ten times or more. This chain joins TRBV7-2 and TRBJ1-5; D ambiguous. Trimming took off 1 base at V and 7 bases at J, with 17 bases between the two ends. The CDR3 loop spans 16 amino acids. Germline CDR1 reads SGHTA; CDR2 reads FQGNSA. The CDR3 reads CASSLDGEGIGQPQHF. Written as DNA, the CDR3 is TGTGCCAGCAGCTTAGATGGGGAAGGGATTGGGCAGCCCCAGCATTTT.

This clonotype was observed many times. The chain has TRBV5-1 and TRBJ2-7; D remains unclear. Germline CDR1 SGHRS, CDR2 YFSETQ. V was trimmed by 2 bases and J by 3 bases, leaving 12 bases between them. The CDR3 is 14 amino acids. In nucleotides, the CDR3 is TGCGCCAGCAGCTTCTGGGAAGGCTACTACGAGCAGTACTTC. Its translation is CASSFWEGYYEQYF. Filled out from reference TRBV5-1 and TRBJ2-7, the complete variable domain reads KAGVTQTPRYLIKTRGQQVTLSCSPISGHRSVSWYQQTPGQGLQFLFEYFSETQRNKGNFPGRFSGRQFSNSRSEMNVSTLELGDSALYLCASSFWEGYYEQYFGPGTRLTVT.

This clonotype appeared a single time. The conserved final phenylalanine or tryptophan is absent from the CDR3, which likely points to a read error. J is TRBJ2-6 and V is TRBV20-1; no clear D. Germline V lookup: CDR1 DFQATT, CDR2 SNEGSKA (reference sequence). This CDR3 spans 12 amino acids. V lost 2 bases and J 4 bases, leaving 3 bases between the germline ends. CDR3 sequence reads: CSARLGANVLTP. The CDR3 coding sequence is TGCAGTGCTAGATTGGGGGCCAACGTCCTGACTCCA.

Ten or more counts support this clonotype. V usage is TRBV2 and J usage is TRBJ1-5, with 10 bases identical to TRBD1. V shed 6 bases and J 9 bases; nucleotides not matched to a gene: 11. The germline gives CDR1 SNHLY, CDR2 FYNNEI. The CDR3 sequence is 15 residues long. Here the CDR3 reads CASSPGQGTRGPQHF. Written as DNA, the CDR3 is TGTGCCAGCAGCCCGGGACAGGGGACCCGAGGGCCCCAGCATTTT.

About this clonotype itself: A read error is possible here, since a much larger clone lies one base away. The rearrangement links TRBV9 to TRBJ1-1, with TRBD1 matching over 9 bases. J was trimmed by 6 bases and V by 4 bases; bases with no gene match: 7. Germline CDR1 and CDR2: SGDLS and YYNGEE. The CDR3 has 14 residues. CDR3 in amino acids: CASSQGTGRSEAFF. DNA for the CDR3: TGTGCCAGCAGCCAAGGGACAGGGAGATCTGAAGCTTTCTTT.

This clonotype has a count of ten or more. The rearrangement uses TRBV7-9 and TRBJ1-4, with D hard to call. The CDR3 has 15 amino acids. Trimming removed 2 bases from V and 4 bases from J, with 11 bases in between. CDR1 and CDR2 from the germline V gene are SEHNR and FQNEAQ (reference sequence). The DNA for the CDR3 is TGTGCCAGCAGCTTACCCGTAGGAGATAATGAAAAACTGTTTTTT. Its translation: CASSLPVGDNEKLFF.

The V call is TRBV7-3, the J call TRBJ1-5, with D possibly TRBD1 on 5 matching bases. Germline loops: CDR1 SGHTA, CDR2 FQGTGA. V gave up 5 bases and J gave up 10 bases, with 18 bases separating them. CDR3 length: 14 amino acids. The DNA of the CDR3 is TGTGCCAGCAGCAGCCAAGATCAGAGGGACCCCCAGCATTTT. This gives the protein CASSSQDQRDPQHF.

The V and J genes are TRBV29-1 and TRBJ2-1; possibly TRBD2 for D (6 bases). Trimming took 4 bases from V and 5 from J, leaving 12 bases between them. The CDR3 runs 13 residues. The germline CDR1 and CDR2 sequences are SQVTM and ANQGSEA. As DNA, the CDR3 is TGCAGCGTTGTGGGACTGAGACACAATGAGCAGTTCTTC. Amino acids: CSVVGLRHNEQFF.

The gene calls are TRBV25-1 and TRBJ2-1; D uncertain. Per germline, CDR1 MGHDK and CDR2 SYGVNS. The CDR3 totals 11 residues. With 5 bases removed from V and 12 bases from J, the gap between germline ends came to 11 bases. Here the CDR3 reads CASSSQASQFF. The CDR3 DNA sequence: TGTGCCAGCAGTAGTCAGGCGTCGCAGTTCTTC. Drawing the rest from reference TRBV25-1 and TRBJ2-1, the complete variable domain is EADIYQTPRYLVIGTGKKITLECSQTMGHDKMYWYQQDPGMELHLIHYSYGVNSTEKGDLSSESTVSRIRTEHFPLTLESARPSHTSQYLCASSSQASQFFGPGTRLTVL.

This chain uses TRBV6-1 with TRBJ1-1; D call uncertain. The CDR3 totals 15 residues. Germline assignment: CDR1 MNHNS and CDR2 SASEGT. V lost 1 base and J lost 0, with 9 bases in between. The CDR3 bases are TGTGCCAGCAGTGAAGGTTCAGGAATGAACACTGAAGCTTTCTTT. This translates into CASSEGSGMNTEAFF.

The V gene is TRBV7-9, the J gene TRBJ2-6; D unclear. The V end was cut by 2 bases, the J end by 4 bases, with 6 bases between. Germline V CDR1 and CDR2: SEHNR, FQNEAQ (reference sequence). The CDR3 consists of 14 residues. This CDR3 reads CASSLWAGANVLTF. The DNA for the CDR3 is TGTGCCAGCAGCTTATGGGCGGGGGCCAACGTCCTGACTTTC.